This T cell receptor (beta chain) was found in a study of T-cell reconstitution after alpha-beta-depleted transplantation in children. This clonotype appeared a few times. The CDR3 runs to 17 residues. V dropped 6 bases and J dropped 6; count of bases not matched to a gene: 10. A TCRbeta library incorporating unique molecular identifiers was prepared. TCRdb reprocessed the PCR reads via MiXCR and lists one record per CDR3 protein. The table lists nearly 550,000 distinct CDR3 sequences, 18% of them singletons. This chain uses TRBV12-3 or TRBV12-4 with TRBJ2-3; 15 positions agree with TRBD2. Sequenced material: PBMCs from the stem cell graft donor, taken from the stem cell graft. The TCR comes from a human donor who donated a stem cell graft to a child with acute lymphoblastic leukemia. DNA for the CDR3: TGTGCCAGCAGCCCGGGACTAGCGGGAGGTGGAGCGGATACGCAGTATTTT. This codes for CASSPGLAGGGADTQYF.